Below, 16 T cell receptor beta chains from the same sample are listed, as sequenced in a study of blood T cell repertoires in COVID-19. This table comes from immunoSEQ multiplex PCR, and its TCRdb copy is limited to in-frame clones, with some not included. The profile covers 100,000 or so clones, with 88% appearing a single time and around 6.5% taken by the ten largest. The sample was peripheral blood. Source of these receptors: a woman aged 55-69 years with acute or convalescent COVID-19.

The V and J genes are TRBV10-3 and TRBJ2-1; 14 positions agree with TRBD2. The germline gives CDR1 ENHRY, CDR2 SYGVKD. The V segment lost 10 bases and the J segment 9 bases; nucleotides outside the gene matches: 8. The length of the CDR3 is 14 residues. In DNA form, the CDR3 reads TGTGCCACGACGGGACTAGCGGGAGAGGGTGAGCAGTTCTTC. It specifies CATTGLAGEGEQFF.

The V gene is TRBV6-5, the J gene TRBJ2-5; tentative D call: TRBD2 (6 bases). With 8 bases removed from V and 5 bases from J, the gap between germline ends came to 18 bases. Germline CDR1 is MNHEY and CDR2 is SVGAGI. This CDR3 contains 14 residues. The CDR3: CASLWGEGYETQYF. For the CDR3, the DNA is TGTGCCAGCCTCTGGGGGGAAGGCTACGAGACCCAGTACTTC.

In DNA form, the CDR3 reads TGTGCCAGCGAAGGGGGGGGTCAGCCCCAGCATTTT. Protein sequence: CASEGGGQPQHF. V gene TRBV12-3 or TRBV12-4 combines with J gene TRBJ1-5, with TRBD1 as a possible D gene (6 bases). The length of the CDR3 is 12 residues. V lost 8 bases, J lost 6 bases, and 11 bases lay in between.

There are a few counts of this clone. The chain recombines TRBV7-3 with TRBJ2-1; 9 bases agree with TRBD2. The V gene's germline CDR1 is SGHTA and CDR2 FQGTGA. The length of the CDR3 is 15 residues. V lost 6 bases, J lost 4 bases, and 7 bases stayed unmatched. CDR3 region: CASRPTSGAYNEQFF. DNA of the CDR3: TGTGCCAGCAGGCCGACTAGCGGAGCTTACAATGAGCAGTTCTTC.

The chain uses TRBV19 and TRBJ2-7; 11 nucleotides line up with TRBD1. Germline CDR1 LNHDA, CDR2 SQIVND (reference sequence). The CDR3 consists of 17 residues. The trim removed 3 bases at V and 3 bases at J, leaving 10 bases unmatched. CDR3 DNA: TGTGCCAGTAGTATCCCGGTTAAGGGACAGGGGGTCTACGAGCAGTACTTC. Translating gives CASSIPVKGQGVYEQYF.

This chain uses TRBV30 with TRBJ1-5, with D tentatively TRBD1 (5 bases). This CDR3 has 16 amino acids. V lost 1 base and J lost 2, with 15 bases in between. CDR1 is GTSNPN, CDR2 SVGIG, per germline (reference sequence). CDR3 sequence reads: CAWSAPGAGGNQPQHF. CDR3 DNA: TGTGCCTGGAGTGCCCCCGGGGCGGGGGGCAATCAGCCCCAGCATTTT.

V and J are TRBV29-1 and TRBJ1-5; D not certain. V was clipped by 5 bases and J by 6 bases, with 11 bases between them. The germline V gene encodes CDR1 SQVTM and CDR2 ANQGSEA. There are 12 residues in the CDR3. CDR3 sequence: CSVRQPGQPQHF. As DNA, the CDR3 is TGCAGCGTTCGACAACCTGGTCAGCCCCAGCATTTT.

J is TRBJ2-2 and V is TRBV28, with D tentatively TRBD2 (5 bases). V lost 7 bases and J 2 bases, leaving 17 bases between the germline ends. The CDR3 covers 16 residues. Per the germline V gene, CDR1 is MDHEN and CDR2 is SYDVKM. CDR3: CASTLTRTGNTGELFF. The CDR3 nucleotides read TGTGCCAGCACCCTGACCCGGACTGGAAACACCGGGGAGCTGTTTTTT.

This clone was detected once. The rearrangement links TRBV19 to TRBJ2-3; D remains unclear. CDR3 length equals 13 residues. Deletions cut 7 bases from V and 4 bases from J, with 12 bases between. Germline lookup yields CDR1 LNHDA and CDR2 SQIVND (reference sequence). CDR3 in DNA: TGTGCCAGTAAGGCTTCTGGGCCAGATACGCAGTATTTT. Protein: CASKASGPDTQYF.

V is TRBV11-2 and J is TRBJ2-1; 11 nucleotides line up with TRBD2. Losses at the gene ends were 1 base for V and 7 bases for J; bases not matched to a gene: 3. CDR1 is SGHAT and CDR2 is FQNNGV in the germline V gene. This CDR3 comprises 15 residues. The CDR3, as DNA: TGTGCCAGCAGCTTAGTGGGACTAGCGGCAAATGAGCAGTTCTTC. Translated, it gives CASSLVGLAANEQFF.

The chain employs TRBV2 and TRBJ2-4; TRBD1 might be the D (5 bases). In germline, CDR1 is SNHLY, CDR2 FYNNEI. V was cut by 3 bases and J by 7 bases, with 16 bases left in between. This CDR3 comprises 15 residues. The CDR3 DNA follows: TGTGCCAGCAGTGATAAGTTGGCAGGGAAGAACATTCAGTACTTC. Its translation is CASSDKLAGKNIQYF.

This clone was detected a few times. The V and J genes are TRBV12-5 and TRBJ2-1; 11 positions match TRBD2. This CDR3 contains 15 residues. CDR1 LGHNT and CDR2 FRNRAP come from the germline V gene. The V segment lost 7 bases and the J segment 6 bases; nucleotides outside the gene matches: 8. CDR3 in DNA: TGTGCTAGTGCTCCGGGGACTAGCGGCCTCAATGAGCAGTTCTTC. Protein sequence: CASAPGTSGLNEQFF.

The CDR3, as DNA: TGCGCCAGTACAGGACAGGGAGGCACCGGGGAGCTGTTTTTT. Protein: CASTGQGGTGELFF. The genes are TRBV5-1 and TRBJ2-2; 8 bases fit TRBD1. The J segment lost 4 bases and the V segment lost 8 bases, leaving 7 bases of the junction unmatched. CDR3 size: 14 residues. Germline CDR1 reads SGHRS; CDR2 reads YFSETQ.

This clone was observed once. V is TRBV5-6 and J is TRBJ1-1; possible D gene TRBD1, 6 bases. Looked up from germline, CDR1 is SGHDT and CDR2 is YYEEEE. The CDR3 extends over 18 amino acids. The ends were cut back, 4 bases at V and 0 bases at J, with 22 bases in the middle. CDR3 bases: TGTGCCAGCAGCAAGGGGGACACGCGACGCCTCATGAACACTGAAGCTTTCTTT. This translates into CASSKGDTRRLMNTEAFF.

The chain joins TRBV6-6 to TRBJ2-7; TRBD2 aligns across 8 bases. J lost 12 bases, V lost 6 bases, and 7 bases had no gene match. The CDR3 length is 11 residues. CDR1 is MNHNY and CDR2 is SVGAGI in the germline V gene (reference sequence). The CDR3, as DNA: TGTGCCAGCAGCTTCGGACTAGCAACGTACGTC. Translation gives CASSFGLATYV.

The CDR3 region has the DNA TGTGCCAGCAGCCCTCCAGGGGGTCAGCCCCAGCATTTT. Translation: CASSPPGGQPQHF. V is TRBV2 and J is TRBJ1-5, with 7 bases that match TRBD1. Germline-derived CDR1 and CDR2 are SNHLY and FYNNEI. The CDR3 sequence is 13 residues long. Trimming took 6 bases from V and 6 from J; bases not matched to a gene: 5.